The 6 T cell receptor beta chains in this list originate from one sample, sequenced in a study of blood T cells in healthy people across ages. Sample-barcoded 5' priming and a J-beta primer mix drove a second PCR of 7 to 11 cycles. Using its own MiXCR run on the 5' RACE reads, TCRdb lists one record per CDR3 protein. This table holds about 640,000 distinct CDR3 sequences, about 54% found once. The source material was blood. These receptors were collected from a man in his sixties in good health.

The chain is built from TRBV5-5 and TRBJ2-3, with 12 positions matching TRBD2. Per germline, CDR1 SGHKS and CDR2 YYEKEE (reference sequence). V trimming: 3 bases; J trimming: 7 bases; junction bases outside the gene matches: 9. The CDR3 consists of 16 residues. This CDR3 reads CASSSSGTSGRNTQYF. The CDR3 DNA reads TGTGCCAGCAGCTCATCCGGGACTAGCGGGCGGAATACGCAGTATTTT. The full variable domain, in which reference TRBV5-5 and TRBJ2-3 provide the parts outside the CDR3, is DAGVTQSPTHLIKTRGQQVTLRCSPISGHKSVSWYQQVLGQGPQFIFQYYEKEERGRGNFPDRFSARQFPNYSSELNVNALLLGDSALYLCASSSSGTSGRNTQYFGPGTRLTVL.

V usage is TRBV21-1 and J usage is TRBJ2-5; TRBD2 is taken as the D call from the table, unchecked against the DNA. The DNA end favors TRBJ2-7, so the J call may be wrong. TRBV21-1 is noted as a pseudogene. The CDR3 spans 17 residues. The CDR3 DNA follows: TGTGCCAGCAACCCAAAACCGACTAGCGGGGGCACCTACGAGCAGTACTTC. This codes for CASNPKPTSGGTYEQYF.

The chain is built from TRBV15 and TRBJ1-1; maybe TRBD1 (5 bases). Germline CDR1 and CDR2: LNHNV and YYDKDF (reference sequence). Trimming pared 0 bases from V and 1 base from J, leaving 12 bases between. This CDR3 region has 16 residues. The CDR3 DNA sequence: TGTGCCACCAGCAGAGATCAGCGGGGGACGAACACTGAAGCTTTCTTT. Translated, it gives CATSRDQRGTNTEAFF.

This clonotype has a handful of counts. The V and J genes are TRBV9 and TRBJ2-1; D gene uncertain. Germline lookup yields CDR1 SGDLS and CDR2 YYNGEE. This CDR3 is 17 amino acids long. Deletions cut 0 bases from V and 6 bases from J, with 19 bases between. CDR3 nucleotides: TGTGCCAGCAGCGTAGGTTTGAGACAATCCCAGTCCAATGAGCAGTTCTTC. Residues: CASSVGLRQSQSNEQFF.

This clonotype was counted a few times. This chain links TRBV5-1 with TRBJ2-7, with D perhaps given as TRBD1 or TRBD2 (5 bases each). Trimming shortened V by 4 bases and J by 0 bases, and 14 bases separated the two germline ends. This CDR3 is 15 amino acids long. The V gene's germline CDR1 is SGHRS and CDR2 YFSETQ. In DNA form, the CDR3 reads TGCGCCAGCAGCGGACCCAGGGACCGCTCCTACGAGCAGTACTTC. Amino acids: CASSGPRDRSYEQYF.

The CDR3 DNA reads TGTGCCAGCAGCCCCTTGGGGGTGCGAGGGATTAACTATGGCTACACCTTC. Translation: CASSPLGVRGINYGYTF. V usage is TRBV6-2 or TRBV6-3 and J usage is TRBJ1-2, with a tentative D call TRBD1 (5 bases). Looked up from germline, CDR1 is MNHEY and CDR2 is SVGEGT. The V gene lost 6 bases and the J gene lost 1 base, with 21 bases spanning the gap. The CDR3 length is 17 residues.